This T cell receptor (beta chain) came from a study of control samples from healthy donors and cancer patients (dated by TCRdb to the early 2020s). Germline trimming amounts to 4 bases on V and 4 bases on J, with 9 as the count of junction bases outside the gene matches. The CDR3 spans 18 residues, from the cysteine through the phenylalanine. The DNA shown is the 54-base CDR3, in frame from base 1. The germline V gene supplies CDR1 KGHSH and CDR2 LQKENI. To prepare the library, the immunoSEQ multiplex PCR assay was applied. The source is immuneACCESS, and TCRdb retained only in-frame sequences with V and J called. Part of the clones is not carried over; for the studies checked, unresolved V genes explain less than half of this, and the remainder is unexplained. The sample yields some 100,000 clones; almost 90% were counted once. The ten top clones hold roughly 15% of the sample. A remark on this clone: Its recognized antigen is unknown. No per-base quality is available; no much larger clone lies one base away.

Sequences were obtained from blood. The chain employs TRBV18 and TRBJ2-2; 13 bases in between match TRBD2. This receptor was obtained from a man aged 25 to 40 in good health. The nucleotides are TGTGCCAGCTCACTGAGGACTAGCGGGAGTACGGGCACCGGGGAGCTGTTTTTT. Its amino acids are CASSLRTSGSTGTGELFF.